The source of this T cell receptor (beta chain) is a study of T cells in Graves' hyperthyroidism and ophthalmopathy. TCR beta CDR3 sequences were amplified from RNA transcripts. An initial round of RT-PCR targeting the TCR CDR3 relied on the HTBI primer set. TCRdb recomputed calls from the multiplex PCR reads with MiXCR, one row per CDR3 protein. This sample has about 640,000 distinct CDR3 sequences, with more than 20% found just once. Patients affected by ophthalmopathy presented a Clinical Activity Score of at least 3, a NOSPECS grade of at least 4, and disease duration below 3 months. This clonotype was observed many times. The receptor was derived from a man aged 25-45 years with Graves' ophthalmopathy. Sequencing was performed on blood.

In DNA, the CDR3 is TGTGCCAGCAGTCCCAGGGGACCGAGTAGCACAGATACGCAGTATTTT. Its translation: CASSPRGPSSTDTQYF. The V call is TRBV28, the J call TRBJ2-3, with D tentatively TRBD1 (6 bases). This CDR3 comprises 16 residues. The germline CDR1 and CDR2 sequences are MDHEN and SYDVKM. Trimming cost V 5 bases and J 0 bases, with 15 bases left between them.